The 24 T cell receptor beta chains reported below all come from one sample, sequenced in a study of OX40 agonist ivuxolimab in advanced cancers. TCRdb keeps only in-frame clones here, not all; method: immunoSEQ multiplex PCR. The table includes some 65,000 clones, about nine tenths detected once. The sample here was CD4+ or CD8+ T cells sorted from blood, taken in a trial of the OX40 agonist ivuxolimab. The origin of the receptors is an adult with an advanced solid tumor such as melanoma, head and neck, liver or kidney cancer.

The V gene is TRBV5-1, the J gene TRBJ1-4; 7 positions agree with TRBD1. The CDR3 has 17 residues. Germline loops: CDR1 SGHRS, CDR2 YFSETQ. V was pared by 0 bases and J by 5 bases, with 10 bases of the junction left unmatched. The CDR3: CASSLVWQGGLNEKLFF. CDR3 nucleotides: TGCGCCAGCAGCTTGGTTTGGCAGGGGGGCTTAAATGAAAAACTGTTTTTT. Based on the CDR3 plus reference TRBV5-1 and TRBJ1-4, the full variable domain is KAGVTQTPRYLIKTRGQQVTLSCSPISGHRSVSWYQQTPGQGLQFLFEYFSETQRNKGNFPGRFSGRQFSNSRSEMNVSTLELGDSALYLCASSLVWQGGLNEKLFFGSGTQLSVL.

This chain links TRBV7-2 with TRBJ2-7; TRBD2 matches 10 bases. The germline CDR1 and CDR2 sequences are SGHTA and FQGNSA. The CDR3 length is 17 residues. The V and J ends lost 5 bases and 7 bases, in that order; junction bases with no gene match: 17. The CDR3 nucleotides read TGTGCCAGCAGCCACCCCTCTGGCCTAGCGGGGGTCGGGGAGCAGTACTTC. This encodes CASSHPSGLAGVGEQYF. The full variable domain, completed using reference TRBV7-2 and TRBJ2-7, is GAGVSQSPSNKVTEKGKDVELRCDPISGHTALYWYRQSLGQGLEFLIYFQGNSAPDKSGLPSDRFSAERTGGSVSTLTIQRTQQEDSAVYLCASSHPSGLAGVGEQYFGPGTRLTVT.

The CDR3 sequence: CASSLGTSNYGYTF. The CDR3 region has the DNA TGTGCCAGCAGCTTAGGGACATCTAACTATGGCTACACCTTC. The V and J genes are TRBV13 and TRBJ1-2, with no clear D. The germline gives CDR1 PRHDT, CDR2 FYEKMQ (reference sequence). The CDR3 has 14 residues. Trimming removed 0 bases at V and 0 bases at J, with 5 bases between.

The gene calls are TRBV18 and TRBJ2-5; no clear D gene. The CDR3 runs to 11 residues. Germline CDR1 reads KGHSH; CDR2 reads LQKENI. Trimming removed 1 base at V and 3 bases at J, with 0 bases between. The CDR3 nucleotides are TGTGCCAGCTCACCACAAGAGACCCAGTACTTC. Protein product: CASSPQETQYF. Complete variable domain (other parts from reference TRBV18 and TRBJ2-5): NAGVMQNPRHLVRRRGQEARLRCSPMKGHSHVYWYRQLPEEGLKFMVYLQKENIIDESGMPKERFSAEFPKEGPSILRIQQVVRGDSAAYFCASSPQETQYFGPGTRLLVL.

This sequence joins TRBV10-1 and TRBJ1-2, with D unresolved. Trimming shortened V by 6 bases and J by 4 bases, and 12 bases separated the two germline ends. The CDR3 is 13 residues long. Looked up from germline, CDR1 is WNHNN and CDR2 is SYGVQD (reference sequence). CDR3 loop: CASSREGGYGYTF. In DNA, the CDR3 is TGCGCCAGCAGCCGAGAGGGCGGCTATGGCTACACCTTC.

The table lists this clone with a count of one. This chain links TRBV18 with TRBJ1-2; D gene unclear. Trimming removed 1 base from V and 2 bases from J, with 8 bases in between. The CDR3 consists of 14 residues. Germline values: CDR1 KGHSH, CDR2 LQKENI. CDR3 protein: CASSPQDLNYGYTF. The DNA of the CDR3 is TGTGCCAGCTCACCACAGGATCTCAACTATGGCTACACCTTC.

The chain has TRBV4-1 and TRBJ2-7; TRBD2 matches 11 bases. Germline CDR1 reads MGHRA; CDR2 reads YSYEKL. Unmatched junction bases numbered 8, after V lost 4 bases and J lost 3 bases. CDR3 length: 16 amino acids. The CDR3 loop reads CASSLATSGGLYEQYF. CDR3 DNA sequence: TGCGCCAGCAGCCTTGCTACTAGCGGGGGCCTCTACGAGCAGTACTTC.

The V and J genes are TRBV7-2 and TRBJ1-5, with no clear D. CDR1 and CDR2 from the germline V gene are SGHTA and FQGNSA. Trimming removed 5 bases from V and 3 bases from J, with 8 bases in between. The CDR3 covers 13 residues. The CDR3 loop is CASSLNPNQPQHF. The CDR3, as DNA: TGTGCCAGCAGCCTAAACCCCAATCAGCCCCAGCATTTT.

The genes are TRBV9 and TRBJ2-7, with D perhaps matching TRBD2 (5 bases). The CDR3 runs 14 residues. Germline loops: CDR1 SGDLS, CDR2 YYNGEE. The ends were cut back, 5 bases at V and 2 bases at J, with 14 bases in the middle. CDR3 coding DNA: TGTGCCAGCAGTACGGAGCGGCCTCCCTACGAGCAGTACTTC. Its protein product is CASSTERPPYEQYF. Drawing the rest from reference TRBV9 and TRBJ2-7, the complete variable domain is DSGVTQTPKHLITATGQRVTLRCSPRSGDLSVYWYQQSLDQGLQFLIQYYNGEERAKGNILERFSAQQFPDLHSELNLSSLELGDSALYFCASSTERPPYEQYFGPGTRLTVT.

The chain carries TRBV7-3 and TRBJ1-1; D might be TRBD1 (5 bases). Trimming stripped 4 bases from V and 1 base from J, with 13 bases between. The CDR3 spans 15 residues. Per the germline V gene, CDR1 is SGHTA and CDR2 is FQGTGA. Here the CDR3 reads CASSSRAGRNTEAFF. The CDR3 DNA sequence: TGTGCCAGCAGCTCCCGGGCAGGGCGGAACACTGAAGCTTTCTTT.

The rearrangement links TRBV6-5 to TRBJ1-1; 7 bases line up with TRBD1. Germline V gene lookup returns CDR1 MNHEY and CDR2 SVGAGI. This CDR3 region has 16 residues. V dropped 0 bases and J dropped 1; count of bases not matched to a gene: 5. The CDR3 DNA reads as TGTGCCAGCAGTTACTCAGGGGGCTGGGGGAACACTGAAGCTTTCTTT. This encodes CASSYSGGWGNTEAFF.

The chain joins TRBV11-3 to TRBJ2-7; tentatively, D is TRBD2 (6 bases). Per germline, CDR1 SGHNT and CDR2 YENEEA. The CDR3 covers 16 residues. V lost 1 base to trimming and J lost 6 bases, with 19 bases between them. The CDR3 spells CASSLARGGVGGEQYF. The DNA for the CDR3 is TGTGCCAGCAGCTTAGCCCGAGGAGGGGTTGGAGGCGAGCAGTACTTC.

The V gene is TRBV5-4, the J gene TRBJ2-7; D remains unclear. The CDR3 extends over 11 amino acids. With 0 bases removed from V and 6 bases from J, the gap between germline ends came to 4 bases. Germline V gene data show CDR1 as SGHNT and CDR2 as YYREEE (reference sequence). The CDR3 sequence: CASSLGPEQYF. Written as DNA, the CDR3 is TGTGCCAGCAGCTTGGGACCCGAGCAGTACTTC.

The CDR3 nucleotides are TGTGCCAGTAGTATAGGGCTGCTAGACAGTGGATACAATGAGCAGTTCTTC. This codes for CASSIGLLDSGYNEQFF. The J gene is TRBJ2-1, the V gene TRBV19, with D possibly TRBD1 on 5 matching bases. V was shortened by 1 base and J by 4 bases, with 17 bases between the two germline ends. This CDR3 contains 17 residues. CDR1 LNHDA and CDR2 SQIVND come from the germline V gene (reference sequence).

This clone was recorded only once. The chain has TRBV6-6 and TRBJ1-3, with a possible D match to TRBD1 (5 bases). The CDR3 is made up of 15 amino acids. The germline gives CDR1 MNHNY, CDR2 SVGAGI (reference sequence). V shed 6 bases and J shed 2 bases, with 14 bases lying between them. This CDR3 reads CASSWDGVPGNTIYF. In nucleotides, the CDR3 is TGTGCCAGCAGCTGGGACGGGGTTCCTGGAAACACCATATATTTT.

The genes are TRBV5-1 and TRBJ1-1; D may be TRBD1 (6 bases). CDR3 length: 12 residues. Trimming left V 4 bases short and J 3 bases short, with 7 bases between. CDR1 SGHRS and CDR2 YFSETQ come from the germline V gene. The CDR3 reads CASSAGDTEAFF. In DNA form, the CDR3 reads TGCGCCAGCAGCGCAGGGGACACTGAAGCTTTCTTT.

The CDR3 sequence is CASSPGLETQYF. The CDR3 nucleotides read TGTGCCAGCTCACCAGGGTTGGAGACCCAGTACTTC. V is TRBV18 and J is TRBJ2-5; D is undetermined. Germline assignment: CDR1 KGHSH and CDR2 LQKENI. V shed 2 bases and J shed 5 bases, with 6 bases lying between them. The length of the CDR3 is 12 residues.

The chain links TRBV9 to TRBJ2-7; 8 bases agree with TRBD1. V shed 1 base, J shed 0 bases, and the junction held 0 bases outside the gene matches. This CDR3 comprises 14 residues. The germline CDR1 and CDR2 sequences are SGDLS and YYNGEE. The CDR3 bases are TGTGCCAGCAGCGTACAGGGGGCCTCCTACGAGCAGTACTTC. Amino acids: CASSVQGASYEQYF. Using reference TRBV9 and TRBJ2-7 for the parts outside the CDR3, the full variable domain is DSGVTQTPKHLITATGQRVTLRCSPRSGDLSVYWYQQSLDQGLQFLIQYYNGEERAKGNILERFSAQQFPDLHSELNLSSLELGDSALYFCASSVQGASYEQYFGPGTRLTVT.

This rearrangement joins TRBV11-2 to TRBJ1-2; D might be TRBD1 (5 bases). The CDR3 has 14 amino acids. Per germline, CDR1 SGHAT and CDR2 FQNNGV. Trimming took 1 base from V and 8 from J, leaving 14 bases between them. DNA for the CDR3: TGTGCCAGCAGCTTAGCGCCCCAGGGAGGAGGCTACACCTTC. Amino acid sequence: CASSLAPQGGGYTF.

The rearrangement uses TRBV5-4 and TRBJ2-7; 13 bases fit TRBD2. This CDR3 is built from 15 residues. Germline values: CDR1 SGHNT, CDR2 YYREEE (reference sequence). J was trimmed by 6 bases and V by 4 bases; bases with no gene match: 7. CDR3 sequence (DNA): TGTGCCAGCAGCCATGAACTAGCGGGGGGGCGCGAGCAGTACTTC. The encoded protein is CASSHELAGGREQYF.

The chain recombines TRBV6-1 with TRBJ1-1; D is undetermined. The CDR3 totals 14 residues. The germline V gene has CDR1 MNHNS and CDR2 SASEGT. V dropped 2 bases and J dropped 7 bases, with 14 bases sitting between them. The CDR3 nucleotides are TGTGCCAGCAGTGAACATGGGAACAGAGGTGAAGCTTTCTTT. This codes for CASSEHGNRGEAFF.

The CDR3 DNA reads TGTGCCAGCAGGCGAGAGGGGGGGGGCCCCAATGAGCAGTTCTTC. Translated, it gives CASRREGGGPNEQFF. The rearrangement links TRBV7-2 to TRBJ2-1; possible D gene TRBD2, 7 bases. V gave up 6 bases and J gave up 6 bases, with 18 bases separating them. The CDR3 has 15 residues. The germline V gene encodes CDR1 SGHTA and CDR2 FQGNSA.

The rearrangement links TRBV2 to TRBJ1-5; D may be TRBD1 (6 bases). The CDR3 has 14 residues. Germline assignment: CDR1 SNHLY and CDR2 FYNNEI. Deletions cut 5 bases from V and 5 bases from J, with 13 bases between. The CDR3 spells CASSLQGGHQPQHF. The DNA for the CDR3 is TGTGCCAGCAGTTTACAGGGAGGCCATCAGCCCCAGCATTTT.

This chain connects TRBV7-2 to TRBJ2-7; D gene unclear. Trimming took 4 bases from V and 6 from J, leaving 7 bases between them. Germline CDR1 is SGHTA and CDR2 is FQGNSA. The CDR3 contains 11 residues. In DNA form, the CDR3 reads TGTGCCAGCAGCTCATACTCCGAGCAGTACTTC. Its translation: CASSSYSEQYF.